These 11 T cell receptor beta chains were all obtained from the same sample, sequenced in a study of cytomegalovirus exposure and HLA in healthy donors. The PCR used 60 Vbeta and 13 Jbeta primers. Profiling relied on immunoSEQ multiplex PCR, and the TCRdb table lists in-frame clones only, not all of them. This sample yields some 50,000 clones, of which about 72% are seen a single time; 6.3% belongs to the top ten. The sample was PBMCs. Every receptor here comes from a man aged 25-40 years in good health and CMV-seronegative.

The chain recombines TRBV2 with TRBJ1-5, with D possibly matching TRBD1 (6 bases). The germline CDR1 and CDR2 sequences are SNHLY and FYNNEI. The CDR3 sequence is 15 residues long. V lost 7 bases to trimming and J lost 2 bases, with 15 bases between them. CDR3 amino acids: CASKLQGRGNQPQHF. CDR3 DNA: TGTGCCAGCAAACTACAGGGACGGGGCAATCAGCCCCAGCATTTT.

J is TRBJ1-5 and V is TRBV2, with D perhaps matching TRBD1 (5 bases). The V end lost 5 bases, the J end lost 6 bases, and 23 bases lay between the germline ends. The CDR3 contains 17 residues. The germline CDR1 and CDR2 sequences are SNHLY and FYNNEI. The CDR3 spells CASSTSHFLTACQPQHF. The CDR3, as DNA: TGTGCCAGCAGTACCTCCCATTTTTTGACAGCCTGTCAGCCCCAGCATTTT.

V is TRBV11-2 and J is TRBJ2-1, with D perhaps matching TRBD2 (6 bases). The germline CDR1 and CDR2 sequences are SGHAT and FQNNGV. V was pared by 6 bases and J by 6 bases, with 15 bases between. CDR3 length: 14 residues. The DNA of the CDR3 is TGTGCCAGCAGTTTAAATAGCGGTGCCAATGAGCAGTTCTTC. It translates to CASSLNSGANEQFF.

This clone has just a few counts. V gene TRBV2 combines with J gene TRBJ1-5; maybe TRBD1 (5 bases). Looked up from germline, CDR1 is SNHLY and CDR2 is FYNNEI. The CDR3 sequence is 15 residues long. Trimming removed 1 base at V and 2 bases at J, with 9 bases between. The CDR3 coding sequence is TGTGCCAGCAGTGAAGAGGGGTACGGCAATCAGCCCCAGCATTTT. This gives the protein CASSEEGYGNQPQHF.

The CDR3 region has the DNA TGCGCCAGCAGCTTGGCTGGACAGGGAACCTACGAGCAGTACTTC. Its protein is CASSLAGQGTYEQYF. The V gene is TRBV5-1, the J gene TRBJ2-7, with 8 bases fitting TRBD1. The CDR3 is 15 residues long. Trimming cost V 0 bases and J 2 bases; bases outside gene matches: 4. CDR1 SGHRS and CDR2 YFSETQ come from the germline V gene.

This clone has only a few counts. The final CDR3 position lacks the conserved phenylalanine or tryptophan, pointing to a likely read error. The rearrangement links TRBV5-6 to TRBJ2-6; no clear D gene. V was clipped by 1 base and J by 1 base, with 6 bases between them. The germline V gene has CDR1 SGHDT and CDR2 YYEEEE. The CDR3 runs to 15 residues. The CDR3, as DNA: TGTGCCAGCAGCTTGATAGGGTCTGGGGCCAACGTCCTGACTGTC. It yields the protein CASSLIGSGANVLTV.

This chain uses TRBV4-1 with TRBJ2-3, with TRBD2 matching over 8 bases. CDR1 is MGHRA and CDR2 is YSYEKL in the germline V gene. Trimming removed 0 bases from V and 2 bases from J; junction bases left unmatched: 7. CDR3 length equals 17 residues. CDR3 nucleotide sequence: TGCGCCAGCAGCCAAGATCCGACTAGCGAAGACACAGATACGCAGTATTTT. It specifies CASSQDPTSEDTDTQYF.

The chain links TRBV14 to TRBJ2-1; 11 nucleotides align to TRBD1. Germline V gene data show CDR1 as SGHDN and CDR2 as FVKESK. Trimming took 4 bases from V and 7 from J; bases not matched to a gene: 6. This CDR3 has 15 residues. This CDR3 reads CASSRTGGAGNEQFF. The CDR3, as DNA: TGTGCCAGCAGCCGGACAGGGGGCGCGGGGAATGAGCAGTTCTTC. Supplemented by reference TRBV14 and TRBJ2-1, the full variable domain reads EAGVTQFPSHSVIEKGQTVTLRCDPISGHDNLYWYRRVMGKEIKFLLHFVKESKQDESGMPNNRFLAERTGGTYSTLKVQPAELEDSGVYFCASSRTGGAGNEQFFGPGTRLTVL.

V and J are TRBV29-1 and TRBJ1-5; 7 nucleotides align to TRBD1. This CDR3 comprises 14 residues. Per germline, CDR1 SQVTM and CDR2 ANQGSEA. Trimming removed 7 bases from V and 1 base from J; junction bases left unmatched: 7. The CDR3 DNA reads as TGCAGCGCTACAACAGGGGAGAGCAATCAGCCCCAGCATTTT. It codes for CSATTGESNQPQHF.

This clone came up a few times. V usage is TRBV13 and J usage is TRBJ2-1, with TRBD2 matching over 12 bases. Unmatched junction bases numbered 12, after V lost 0 bases and J lost 9 bases. The V gene's germline CDR1 is PRHDT and CDR2 FYEKMQ (reference sequence). The CDR3 sequence is 18 residues long. DNA for the CDR3: TGTGCCAGCAGCTTAGGCTTAGGACTAGCGGGAATGTCTGGTGAGCAGTTCTTC. Residues: CASSLGLGLAGMSGEQFF.

The gene calls are TRBV27 and TRBJ2-5; tentatively, D is TRBD2 (6 bases). The J call is doubtful: the DNA matches TRBJ2-7 better. The CDR3 is made up of 18 amino acids. Germline V gene lookup returns CDR1 MNHEY and CDR2 SMNVEV (reference sequence). CDR3 nucleotides: TGTGCCAGCAGTTTATCCAACCAAGGAGGGGCCACCCCCTACGAGCAGTACTTC. Translated: CASSLSNQGGATPYEQYF.